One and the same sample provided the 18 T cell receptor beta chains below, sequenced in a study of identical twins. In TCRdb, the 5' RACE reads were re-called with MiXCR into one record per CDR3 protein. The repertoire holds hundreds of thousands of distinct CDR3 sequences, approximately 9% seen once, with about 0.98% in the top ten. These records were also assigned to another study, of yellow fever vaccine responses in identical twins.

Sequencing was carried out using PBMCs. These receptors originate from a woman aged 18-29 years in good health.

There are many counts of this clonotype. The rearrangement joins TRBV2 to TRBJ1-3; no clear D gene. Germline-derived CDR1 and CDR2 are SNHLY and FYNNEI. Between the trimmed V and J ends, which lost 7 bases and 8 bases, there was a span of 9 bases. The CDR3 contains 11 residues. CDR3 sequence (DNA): TGTGCCAGCACCCTGGCGGACACCATATATTTT. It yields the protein CASTLADTIYF.

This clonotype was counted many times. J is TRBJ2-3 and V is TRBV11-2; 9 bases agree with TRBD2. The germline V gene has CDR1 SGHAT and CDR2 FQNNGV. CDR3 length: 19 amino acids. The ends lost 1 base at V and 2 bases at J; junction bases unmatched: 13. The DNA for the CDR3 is TGTGCCAGCAGCTTAGGCCGCTTGGGAAGCGGGGGGCACACAGATACGCAGTATTTT. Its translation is CASSLGRLGSGGHTDTQYF.

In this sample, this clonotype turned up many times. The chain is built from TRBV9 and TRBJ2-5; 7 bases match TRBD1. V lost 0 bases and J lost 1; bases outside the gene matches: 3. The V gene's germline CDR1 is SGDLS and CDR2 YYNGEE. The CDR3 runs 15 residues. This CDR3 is CASSVGDRVQETQYF. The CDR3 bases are TGTGCCAGCAGCGTAGGGGACAGAGTCCAAGAGACCCAGTACTTC.

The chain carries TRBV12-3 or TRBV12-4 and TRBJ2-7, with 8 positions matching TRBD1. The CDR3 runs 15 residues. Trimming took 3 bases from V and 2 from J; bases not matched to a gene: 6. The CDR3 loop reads CASSFRQGTTYEQYF. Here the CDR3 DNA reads TGTGCCAGCAGTTTTAGACAGGGGACGACCTACGAGCAGTACTTC.

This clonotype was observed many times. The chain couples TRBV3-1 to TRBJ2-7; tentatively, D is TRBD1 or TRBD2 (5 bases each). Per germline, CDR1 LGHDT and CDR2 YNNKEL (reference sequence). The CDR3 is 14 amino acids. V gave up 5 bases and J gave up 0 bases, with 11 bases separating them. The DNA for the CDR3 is TGTGCCAGCAGCAAAGGGGAGTTCTCCTACGAGCAGTACTTC. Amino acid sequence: CASSKGEFSYEQYF.

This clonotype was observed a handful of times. CDR3 loop: CASRLSHSPLHF. CDR3 DNA: TGTGCCAGCAGACTTAGCCATTCACCCCTCCACTTT. The chain links TRBV3-1 to TRBJ1-6, with D uncertain. The germline CDR1 and CDR2 sequences are LGHDT and YNNKEL (reference sequence). The CDR3 totals 12 residues. V lost 6 bases, J lost 8 bases, and 8 bases lay in between.

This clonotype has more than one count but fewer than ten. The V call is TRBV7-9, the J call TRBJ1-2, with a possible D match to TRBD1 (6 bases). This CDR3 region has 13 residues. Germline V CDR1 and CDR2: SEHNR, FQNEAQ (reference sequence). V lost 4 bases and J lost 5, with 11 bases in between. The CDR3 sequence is CASSSRTAYGYTF. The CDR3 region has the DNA TGTGCCAGCAGCTCCAGGACAGCGTATGGCTACACCTTC.

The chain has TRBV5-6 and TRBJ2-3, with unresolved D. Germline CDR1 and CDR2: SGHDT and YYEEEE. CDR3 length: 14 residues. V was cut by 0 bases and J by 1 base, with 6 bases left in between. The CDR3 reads CASSLGHRTDTQYF. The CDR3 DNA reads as TGTGCCAGCAGCTTGGGACACCGCACAGATACGCAGTATTTT. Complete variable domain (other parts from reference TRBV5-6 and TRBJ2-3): DAGVTQSPTHLIKTRGQQVTLRCSPKSGHDTVSWYQQALGQGPQFIFQYYEEEERQRGNFPDRFSGHQFPNYSSELNVNALLLGDSALYLCASSLGHRTDTQYFGPGTRLTVL.

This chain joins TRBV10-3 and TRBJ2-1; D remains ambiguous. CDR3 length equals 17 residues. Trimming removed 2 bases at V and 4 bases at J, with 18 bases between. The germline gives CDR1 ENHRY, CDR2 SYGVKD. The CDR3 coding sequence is TGTGCCATCAGTGAGCACTTACAAGGTCCAGCTTACAATGAGCAGTTCTTC. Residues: CAISEHLQGPAYNEQFF.

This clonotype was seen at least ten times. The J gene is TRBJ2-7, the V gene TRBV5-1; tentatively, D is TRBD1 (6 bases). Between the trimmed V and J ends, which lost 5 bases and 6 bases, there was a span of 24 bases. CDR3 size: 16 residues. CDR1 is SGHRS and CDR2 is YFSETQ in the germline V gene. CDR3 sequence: CASSIGGEIPPLEQYF. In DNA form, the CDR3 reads TGCGCCAGCAGTATTGGGGGCGAAATCCCTCCTCTCGAGCAGTACTTC.

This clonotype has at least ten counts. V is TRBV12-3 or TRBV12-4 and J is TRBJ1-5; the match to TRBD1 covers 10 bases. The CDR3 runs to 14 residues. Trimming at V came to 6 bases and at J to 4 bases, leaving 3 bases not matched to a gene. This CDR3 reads CASSTGQGNQPQHF. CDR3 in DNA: TGTGCCAGCAGCACGGGACAGGGGAATCAGCCCCAGCATTTT.

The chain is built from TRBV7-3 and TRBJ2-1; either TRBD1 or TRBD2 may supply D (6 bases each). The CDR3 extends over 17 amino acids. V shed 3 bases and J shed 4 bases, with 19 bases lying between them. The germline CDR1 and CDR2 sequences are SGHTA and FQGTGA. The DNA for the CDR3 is TGTGCCAGCAGCTTCCGGGGAAGAGGGGGGCCTTACAATGAGCAGTTCTTC. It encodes CASSFRGRGGPYNEQFF.

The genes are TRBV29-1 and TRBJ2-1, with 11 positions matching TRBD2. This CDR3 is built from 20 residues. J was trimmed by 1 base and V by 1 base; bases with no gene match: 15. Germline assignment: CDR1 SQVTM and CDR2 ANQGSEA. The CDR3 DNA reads TGCAGCGTTGAAGGCGTTAGTTTCGCTAGCGGGAGGAAATCCTACAATGAGCAGTTCTTC. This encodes CSVEGVSFASGRKSYNEQFF.

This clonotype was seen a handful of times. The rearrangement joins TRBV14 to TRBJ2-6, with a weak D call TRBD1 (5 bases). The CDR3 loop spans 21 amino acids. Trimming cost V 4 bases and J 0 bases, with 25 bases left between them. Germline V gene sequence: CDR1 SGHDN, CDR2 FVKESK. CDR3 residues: CASSPTVDSPLFSSGANVLTF. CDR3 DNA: TGTGCCAGCAGCCCCACGGTCGACAGTCCACTATTTTCCTCTGGGGCCAACGTCCTGACTTTC. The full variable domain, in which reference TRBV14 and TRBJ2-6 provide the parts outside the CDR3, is EAGVTQFPSHSVIEKGQTVTLRCDPISGHDNLYWYRRVMGKEIKFLLHFVKESKQDESGMPNNRFLAERTGGTYSTLKVQPAELEDSGVYFCASSPTVDSPLFSSGANVLTFGAGSRLTVL.

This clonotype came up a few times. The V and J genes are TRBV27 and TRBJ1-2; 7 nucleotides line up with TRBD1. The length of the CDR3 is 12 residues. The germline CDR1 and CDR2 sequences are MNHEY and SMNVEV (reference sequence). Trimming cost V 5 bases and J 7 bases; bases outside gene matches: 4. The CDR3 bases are TGTGCCAGCAGTCCAGGGGGTCGTGGCTACACCTTC. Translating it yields CASSPGGRGYTF.

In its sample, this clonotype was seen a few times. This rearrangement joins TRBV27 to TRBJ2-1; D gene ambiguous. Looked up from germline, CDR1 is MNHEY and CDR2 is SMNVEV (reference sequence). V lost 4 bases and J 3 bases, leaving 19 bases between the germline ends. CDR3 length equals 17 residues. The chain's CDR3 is CASSSPITPDLYNEQFF. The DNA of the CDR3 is TGTGCCAGCAGTTCACCGATAACCCCAGACCTCTACAATGAGCAGTTCTTC.

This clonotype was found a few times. Here the CDR3 reads CASSLLGDEAFF. CDR3 DNA sequence: TGTGCCAGCAGCTTATTAGGGGATGAAGCTTTCTTT. The chain is built from TRBV7-9 and TRBJ1-1; perhaps TRBD1 as D (5 bases). Trimming pared 2 bases from V and 7 bases from J, leaving 8 bases between. This CDR3 is built from 12 residues. The germline V gene encodes CDR1 SEHNR and CDR2 FQNEAQ (reference sequence).

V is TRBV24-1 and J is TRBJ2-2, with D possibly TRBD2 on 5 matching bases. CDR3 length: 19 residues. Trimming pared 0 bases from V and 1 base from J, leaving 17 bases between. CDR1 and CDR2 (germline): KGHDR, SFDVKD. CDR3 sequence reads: CATSDLRLPGGMNTGELFF. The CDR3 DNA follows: TGTGCCACCAGTGATTTGCGGCTACCAGGAGGAATGAACACCGGGGAGCTGTTTTTT.